This TCR beta chain is from a study of blood T cells in healthy people across ages. Primers used in a second PCR of about 7 to 12 cycles were a sample-barcoded 5' primer and a J-beta primer mix. TCRdb ran MiXCR on the 5' RACE reads and lists one entry per CDR3 protein. The data contain 700,000 to 900,000 distinct CDR3 sequences, roughly 24% of them singletons. The CDR3 covers 14 residues. V lost 6 bases to trimming and J lost 7 bases, with 16 bases between them. Germline CDR1 MDHEN, CDR2 SYDVKM. The sample was also reused in another study, on T cells of mothers and their children.

This clonotype was sampled from a boy aged 10-17 years in good health. The source material was blood. The J gene is TRBJ2-1, the V gene TRBV28; D not resolved. The CDR3 protein is CASSQGPQRNEQFF. The CDR3 nucleotides are TGTGCCAGCAGCCAAGGCCCCCAGAGGAATGAGCAGTTCTTC.